This T cell receptor beta chain stems from a study of shared clonotypes between healthy human individuals. The table came from immunoSEQ multiplex PCR; TCRdb's copy has only in-frame clones and leaves some out. This sample has about 2.1 million clones, with approximately 94% found just once. CDR1 is SQVTM and CDR2 is ANQGSEA in the germline V gene. This CDR3 is 15 amino acids long. The ends lost 3 bases at V and 0 bases at J; junction bases unmatched: 8. Naive CD8 cells were CD45RO-negative, positively selected for CCR7, excluding terminally differentiated effector memory CD45RA+ cells. In this sample, this clone turned up once. As yet, its antigen is unknown. Study conclusions and caveats: Incomplete sequencing of sorted subsets was indicated by rarefaction despite large depth.

The sequenced sample consisted of naive CD8+ T cells from PBMCs. V is TRBV29-1 and J is TRBJ2-7, with 7 nucleotides matching TRBD2. The TCR sequence derives from a man aged 18 to 29 in good health. Some clones in this sample may be carry-over from other donors' samples. CDR3 DNA sequence: TGCAGCGTTGAGTGGGCTAGCGGTAACTCCTACGAGCAGTACTTC. Translated, it gives CSVEWASGNSYEQYF.